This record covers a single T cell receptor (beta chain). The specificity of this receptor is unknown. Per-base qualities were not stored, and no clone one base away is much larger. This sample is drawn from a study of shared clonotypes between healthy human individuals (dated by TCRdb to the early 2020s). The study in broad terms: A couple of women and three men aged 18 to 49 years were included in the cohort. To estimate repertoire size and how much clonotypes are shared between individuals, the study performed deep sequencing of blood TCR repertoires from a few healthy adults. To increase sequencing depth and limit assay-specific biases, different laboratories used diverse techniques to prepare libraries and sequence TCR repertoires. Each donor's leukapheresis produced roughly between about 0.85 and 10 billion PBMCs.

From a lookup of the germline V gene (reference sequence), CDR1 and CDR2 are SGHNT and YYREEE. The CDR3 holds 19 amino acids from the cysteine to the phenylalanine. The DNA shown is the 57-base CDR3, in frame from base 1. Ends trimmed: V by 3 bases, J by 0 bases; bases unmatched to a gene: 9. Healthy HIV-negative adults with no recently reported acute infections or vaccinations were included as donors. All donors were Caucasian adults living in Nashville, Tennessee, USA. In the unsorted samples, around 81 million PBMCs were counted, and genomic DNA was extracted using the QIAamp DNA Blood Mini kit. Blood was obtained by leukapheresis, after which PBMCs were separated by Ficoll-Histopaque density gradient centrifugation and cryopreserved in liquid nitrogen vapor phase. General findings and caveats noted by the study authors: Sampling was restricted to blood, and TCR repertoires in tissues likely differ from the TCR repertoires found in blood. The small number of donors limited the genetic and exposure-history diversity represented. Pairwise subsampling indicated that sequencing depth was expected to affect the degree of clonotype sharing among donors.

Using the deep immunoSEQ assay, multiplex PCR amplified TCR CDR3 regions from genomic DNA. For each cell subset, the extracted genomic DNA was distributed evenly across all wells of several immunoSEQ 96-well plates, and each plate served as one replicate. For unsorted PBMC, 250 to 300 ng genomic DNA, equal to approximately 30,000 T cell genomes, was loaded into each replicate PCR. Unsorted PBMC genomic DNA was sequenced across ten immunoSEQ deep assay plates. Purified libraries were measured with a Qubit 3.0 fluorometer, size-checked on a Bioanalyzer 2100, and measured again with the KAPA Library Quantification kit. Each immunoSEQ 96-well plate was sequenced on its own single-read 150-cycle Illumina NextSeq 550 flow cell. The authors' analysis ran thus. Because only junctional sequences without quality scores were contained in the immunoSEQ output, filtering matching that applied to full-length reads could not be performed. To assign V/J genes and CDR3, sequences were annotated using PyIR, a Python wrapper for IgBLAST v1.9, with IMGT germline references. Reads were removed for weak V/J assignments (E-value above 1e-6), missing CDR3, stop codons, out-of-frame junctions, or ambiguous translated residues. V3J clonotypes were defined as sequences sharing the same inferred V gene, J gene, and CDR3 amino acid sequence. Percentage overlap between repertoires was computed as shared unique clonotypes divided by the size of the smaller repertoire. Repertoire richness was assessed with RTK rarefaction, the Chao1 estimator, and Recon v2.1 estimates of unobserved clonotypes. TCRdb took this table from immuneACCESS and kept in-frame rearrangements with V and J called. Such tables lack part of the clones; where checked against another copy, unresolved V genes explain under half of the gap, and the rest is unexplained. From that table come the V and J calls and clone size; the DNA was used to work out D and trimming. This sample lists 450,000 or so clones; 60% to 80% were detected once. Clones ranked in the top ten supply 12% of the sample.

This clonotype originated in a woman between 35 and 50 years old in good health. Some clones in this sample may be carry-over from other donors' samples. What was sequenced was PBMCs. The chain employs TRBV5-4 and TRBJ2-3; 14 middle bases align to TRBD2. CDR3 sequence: CASSSGLAGGPRSTDTQYF. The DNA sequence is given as TGTGCCAGCAGCTCAGGACTAGCGGGAGGTCCCCGGAGCACAGATACGCAGTATTTT.